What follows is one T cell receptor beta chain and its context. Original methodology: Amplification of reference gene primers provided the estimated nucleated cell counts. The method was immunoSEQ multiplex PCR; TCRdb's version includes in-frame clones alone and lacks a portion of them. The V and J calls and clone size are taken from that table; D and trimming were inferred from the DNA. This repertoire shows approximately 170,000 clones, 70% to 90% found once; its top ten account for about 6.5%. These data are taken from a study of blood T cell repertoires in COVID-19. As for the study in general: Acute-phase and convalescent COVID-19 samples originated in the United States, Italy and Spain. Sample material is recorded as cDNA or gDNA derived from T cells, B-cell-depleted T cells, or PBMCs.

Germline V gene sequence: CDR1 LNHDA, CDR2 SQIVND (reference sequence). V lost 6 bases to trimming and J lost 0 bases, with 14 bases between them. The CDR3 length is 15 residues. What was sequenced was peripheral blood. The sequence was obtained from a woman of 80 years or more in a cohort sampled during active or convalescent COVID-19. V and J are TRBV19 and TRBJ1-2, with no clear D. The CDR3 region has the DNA TGTGCCAGTAGCGCCGCGAGGCATCCTAACTATGGCTACACCTTC. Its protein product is CASSAARHPNYGYTF. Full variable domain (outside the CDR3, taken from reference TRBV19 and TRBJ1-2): DGGITQSPKYLFRKEGQNVTLSCEQNLNHDAMYWYRQDPGQGLRLIYYSQIVNDFQKGDIAEGYSVSREKKESFPLTVTSAQKNPTAFYLCASSAARHPNYGYTFGSGTRLTVV.